Reported below is one TCR beta chain. The germline V gene has CDR1 DFQATT and CDR2 SNEGSKA (reference sequence). The CDR3 length is 16 residues. V lost 0 bases and J lost 5, with 16 bases in between. RNA transcripts provided the source from which TCR beta CDR3 regions were amplified. The TCR CDR3 first-round RT-PCR relied on the HTBI primer set. Each CDR3 protein gets one entry after TCRdb re-called the multiplex PCR reads with MiXCR. The data contain under 400,000 distinct CDR3 sequences, roughly 13% of them singletons. The data belong to a study of T cells in Graves' hyperthyroidism and ophthalmopathy.

V is TRBV20-1 and J is TRBJ2-2; D might be TRBD1 (5 bases). This sequence was found in a woman younger than 35 with Graves' hyperthyroidism. Input material: blood. CDR3 sequence: CSAREFQGRATGELFF. CDR3 in DNA: TGCAGTGCTAGAGAGTTCCAGGGCCGGGCGACCGGGGAGCTGTTTTTT.